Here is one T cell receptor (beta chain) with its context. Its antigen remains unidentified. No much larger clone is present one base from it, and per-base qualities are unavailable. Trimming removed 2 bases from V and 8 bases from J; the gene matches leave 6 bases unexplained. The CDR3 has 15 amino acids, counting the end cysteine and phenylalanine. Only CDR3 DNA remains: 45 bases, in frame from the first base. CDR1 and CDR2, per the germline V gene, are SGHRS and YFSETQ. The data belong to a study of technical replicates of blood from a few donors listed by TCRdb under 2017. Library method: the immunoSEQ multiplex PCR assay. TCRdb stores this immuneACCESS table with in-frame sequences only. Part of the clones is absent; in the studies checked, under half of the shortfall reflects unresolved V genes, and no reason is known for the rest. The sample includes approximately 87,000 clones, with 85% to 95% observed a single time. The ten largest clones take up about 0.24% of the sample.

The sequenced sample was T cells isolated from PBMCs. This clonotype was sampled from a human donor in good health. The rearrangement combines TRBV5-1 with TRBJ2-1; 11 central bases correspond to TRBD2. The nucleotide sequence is TGCGCCAGCAGCTTTTTAGCGGGGGGGCGCGATGAGCAGTTCTTC. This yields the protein CASSFLAGGRDEQFF.